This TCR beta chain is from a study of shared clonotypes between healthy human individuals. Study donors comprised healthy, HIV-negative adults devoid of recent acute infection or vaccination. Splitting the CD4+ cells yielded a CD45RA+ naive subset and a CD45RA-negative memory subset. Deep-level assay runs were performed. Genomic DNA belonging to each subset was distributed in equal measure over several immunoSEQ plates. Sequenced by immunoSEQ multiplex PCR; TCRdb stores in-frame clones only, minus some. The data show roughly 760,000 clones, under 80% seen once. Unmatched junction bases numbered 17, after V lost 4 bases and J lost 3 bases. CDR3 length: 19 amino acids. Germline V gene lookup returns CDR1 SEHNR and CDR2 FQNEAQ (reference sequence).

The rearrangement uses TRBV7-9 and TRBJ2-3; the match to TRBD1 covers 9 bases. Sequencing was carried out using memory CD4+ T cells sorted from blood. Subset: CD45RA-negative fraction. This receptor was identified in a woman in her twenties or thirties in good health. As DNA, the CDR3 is TGTGCCAGCAGCTGGAGGTGGGCTTCTGGGACAGGGTCGACAGATACGCAGTATTTT. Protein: CASSWRWASGTGSTDTQYF.